What follows describes a single T cell receptor (beta chain). Looked up from germline, CDR1 is LNHDA and CDR2 is SQIVND (reference sequence). The ends were cut back, 3 bases at V and 4 bases at J, with 9 bases in the middle. CDR3 length: 14 residues. The sample belongs to a study of blood T cell repertoires in COVID-19. As for the study in general: Sources were T cells, B-cell-depleted T cells, or PBMCs; the material itself was cDNA or gDNA.

Profiled with immunoSEQ multiplex PCR; TCRdb holds only in-frame clones, not every one. The sample lists some 240,000 clones; approximately 80% were seen once. V gene TRBV19 combines with J gene TRBJ2-2, with unresolved D. What was sequenced was peripheral blood. This receptor was obtained from a woman between 40 and 50 years old who had recovered from COVID-19. The CDR3 coding sequence is TGTGCCAGTAGTATCGTCAGTGGCACCGGGGAGCTGTTTTTT. As protein: CASSIVSGTGELFF.